Below, 12 T cell receptor beta chains from the same sample are listed, as sequenced in a study of Ad26.COV2.S vaccination and SARS-CoV-2 variants. Treatment of the sample: about 20 received Ad26.COV2.S at low or high dose, single or two shots; 5 received placebo; per-sample allocation not given. Vaccine and placebo recipients were sampled on day 63 after the first injection. Assay: immunoSEQ multiplex PCR; the TCRdb copy retains only in-frame clones and omits some. The sample records roughly 500,000 clones, approximately 90% being singletons. The material was peripheral blood, obtained in a trial of Ad26.COV2.S vaccine versus placebo. Every receptor here comes from a person aged 18 to 65 who received the Ad26.COV2.S COVID-19 vaccine or a placebo.

The chain uses TRBV7-9 and TRBJ2-1; no clear D gene. The CDR3 has 10 amino acids. Trimming left V 8 bases short and J 6 bases short, with 5 bases between. CDR1 and CDR2 (germline): SEHNR, FQNEAQ (reference sequence). The CDR3 coding sequence is TGTGCCAGCCAATTCAATGAGCAGTTCTTC. Its translation: CASQFNEQFF. Together with reference TRBV7-9 and TRBJ2-1, the CDR3 gives the full variable domain: DTGVSQNPRHKITKRGQNVTFRCDPISEHNRLYWYRQTLGQGPEFLTYFQNEAQLEKSRLLSDRFSAERPKGSFSTLEIQRTEQGDSAMYLCASQFNEQFFGPGTRLTVL.

The chain links TRBV4-3 to TRBJ2-3; D is ambiguous. The V gene lost 3 bases and the J gene lost 2 bases, with 6 bases spanning the gap. The CDR3 runs to 13 residues. Germline-derived CDR1 and CDR2 are LGHNA and YSLEER. CDR3 sequence: CASSHIPTDTQYF. CDR3 coding DNA: TGCGCCAGCAGCCATATTCCCACAGATACGCAGTATTTT.

Comment on this clone: Within the sample, other DNA sequences also encode this same CDR3. J is TRBJ2-5 and V is TRBV5-1; possibly TRBD2 for D (5 bases). The germline V and J ends were trimmed by 0 bases and 1 base, with 7 bases remaining between them. The CDR3 spans 14 residues. Looked up from germline, CDR1 is SGHRS and CDR2 is YFSETQ. DNA of the CDR3: TGCGCCAGCAGCTTGGGGGCGGGCCAAGAGACCCAGTACTTC. Translated: CASSLGAGQETQYF.

The chain employs TRBV2 and TRBJ2-1; 13 bases agree with TRBD2. Germline V gene lookup returns CDR1 SNHLY and CDR2 FYNNEI. J lost 9 bases, V lost 6 bases, and 11 bases had no gene match. This CDR3 region has 16 residues. CDR3 residues: CASRGLAGVRVGEQFF. CDR3 nucleotides: TGTGCCAGCAGAGGACTAGCGGGAGTCAGGGTCGGTGAGCAGTTCTTC.

The V call is TRBV28, the J call TRBJ1-2; possible D gene TRBD1, 6 bases. This CDR3 is 15 amino acids long. V lost 2 bases, J lost 4 bases, and 14 bases lay in between. CDR1 and CDR2 (germline): MDHEN, SYDVKM. DNA for the CDR3: TGTGCCAGCAGTTTAGGGGGGCGCCTTCCCTATGGCTACACCTTC. It codes for CASSLGGRLPYGYTF.

The chain recombines TRBV12-3 or TRBV12-4 with TRBJ2-3; D remains unclear. The CDR3 is made up of 13 amino acids. With 4 bases removed from V and 2 bases from J, the gap between germline ends came to 7 bases. CDR3 protein: CASSYNPTDTQYF. CDR3 sequence (DNA): TGTGCCAGCAGTTACAACCCCACAGATACGCAGTATTTT.

The V call is TRBV11-2, the J call TRBJ2-5, with D perhaps TRBD1 (5 bases). The CDR3 is made up of 13 amino acids. Germline CDR1 and CDR2: SGHAT and FQNNGV. Between the trimmed V and J ends, which lost 0 bases and 4 bases, there was a span of 6 bases. This chain's CDR3 is CASSLDQGETQYF. The DNA of the CDR3 is TGTGCCAGCAGCTTAGACCAGGGAGAGACCCAGTACTTC. The whole variable domain, remainder taken from reference TRBV11-2 and TRBJ2-5, is EAGVAQSPRYKIIEKRQSVAFWCNPISGHATLYWYQQILGQGPKLLIQFQNNGVVDDSQLPKDRFSAERLKGVDSTLKIQPAKLEDSAVYLCASSLDQGETQYFGPGTRLLVL.

J is TRBJ2-7 and V is TRBV7-8; perhaps D is TRBD1 or TRBD2 (6 bases each). The germline V gene encodes CDR1 SGHVS and CDR2 FQNEAQ. There are 13 residues in the CDR3. The V and J ends lost 3 bases and 7 bases respectively, with 13 bases between them. CDR3 DNA sequence: TGTGCCAGCAGCTTCCCGGGGGCGCATGAGCAGTACTTC. Amino acids: CASSFPGAHEQYF.

This chain links TRBV7-3 with TRBJ2-6; weak D call: TRBD1 (5 bases). From germline, CDR1 is SGHTA and CDR2 FQGTGA. Trimming took off 2 bases at V and 4 bases at J, with 12 bases between the two ends. The CDR3 covers 16 residues. Written as DNA, the CDR3 is TGTGCCAGCAGCTTACTTCAGGGTTTAGGGGCCAACGTCCTGACTTTC. It is translated as CASSLLQGLGANVLTF.

The chain joins TRBV7-2 to TRBJ2-1, with D perhaps matching TRBD2 (6 bases). CDR1 is SGHTA and CDR2 is FQGNSA in the germline V gene. The CDR3 is made up of 13 amino acids. Between the trimmed V and J ends, which lost 1 base and 9 bases, there was a span of 10 bases. The CDR3 DNA reads as TGTGCCAGCAGCTTAGAAGCGGGCCCTGAGCAGTTCTTC. Its protein is CASSLEAGPEQFF.

The chain has TRBV19 and TRBJ2-7; D call uncertain. Trimming shortened V by 3 bases and J by 5 bases, and 11 bases separated the two germline ends. CDR1 LNHDA and CDR2 SQIVND come from the germline V gene (reference sequence). This CDR3 region has 13 residues. The CDR3: CASSIGRGDEQYF. CDR3 nucleotide sequence: TGTGCCAGTAGTATTGGCAGAGGTGACGAGCAGTACTTC.

The V call is TRBV6-4, the J call TRBJ2-7; D not certain. Germline loops: CDR1 MRHNA, CDR2 SNTAGT. The length of the CDR3 is 13 residues. Trimming cost V 0 bases and J 2 bases, with 5 bases left between them. This CDR3 reads CASSDSAAYEQYF. The CDR3 nucleotides read TGTGCCAGCAGTGACTCCGCCGCCTACGAGCAGTACTTC.